This TCR beta chain emerged from a study of T-cell reconstitution after alpha-beta-depleted transplantation in children. As to this clonotype: Antigen: not known.

V shed 4 bases, J shed 1 base, and the junction held 14 bases outside the gene matches. The CDR3 loop spans 19 amino acids. From germline, CDR1 is MNHEY and CDR2 SMNVEV (reference sequence). Broader study findings: Some patients showed high day-60 TCRbeta diversity, which derived from surviving recipient T cells and thymic progenitors. Once a year had passed after transplant, T-cell counts and diversity came mostly from newly produced T cells. Reportedly, alpha-beta T cells present about two months post-transplant originated from several hundred expanded clones of graft origin.

During its preparation, the TCRbeta library received unique molecular identifiers. TCRdb reprocessed the PCR reads with MiXCR, giving one entry per CDR3 protein. The sample lists 500,000 to 650,000 distinct CDR3 sequences; over 9.5% were seen once. Here the sequenced sample was PBMCs, mostly from graft donor cells, taken 180 days after TCRalphabeta/CD19-depleted stem cell transplant. The sequence derives from a female patient under 10 years old who had a stem cell transplant for aplastic anemia, so the T cells may come from the graft donor. This chain connects TRBV27 to TRBJ2-1; 9 bases are a match to TRBD2. Written as DNA, the CDR3 is TGTGCCAGCAGTTCTATGTCCCCTCGGAGCGGGAGGTCCTACAATGAGCAGTTCTTC. This gives the protein CASSSMSPRSGRSYNEQFF.